This note documents a single TCR beta chain sequence. This sample was taken from a study of chronic HIV infection and antiretroviral therapy. TCRdb reanalysed the 5' RACE reads using MiXCR and keeps one entry per CDR3 protein. The table has approximately 30,000 distinct CDR3 sequences, 7% to 10% seen once. Sequences were obtained from peripheral blood. The TCR sequence derives from an adult who had HIV and had not received antiretroviral therapy, or was an uninfected healthy control (not recorded which).

For the CDR3, the DNA is TGTGCCAGCAGTACTACAGGGTCCACCGGGGAGCTGTTTTTT. It encodes CASSTTGSTGELFF. J is TRBJ2-2 and V is TRBV2; TRBD1 is a possible D gene (6 bases). The CDR3 has 14 amino acids. Germline values: CDR1 SNHLY, CDR2 FYNNEI. Trimming removed 5 bases at V and 4 bases at J, with 11 bases between.